Below are 32 T cell receptor beta chains sequenced from a single sample in a study of blood T cell repertoires in COVID-19. TCRdb's table, derived via immunoSEQ multiplex PCR, lists solely in-frame clones and lacks some. Among under 150,000 clones listed, 75% to 90% were seen once. Sequencing was done on a sample of peripheral blood. The source is a woman aged 55-70 years with COVID-19, enrolled during active disease.

The CDR3 nucleotides read TGTGCCAGCAGTGAACACAGGGGGAGCACCATATATTTT. It specifies CASSEHRGSTIYF. The chain recombines TRBV6-1 with TRBJ1-3; 8 positions match TRBD1. With V trimmed by 2 bases and J by 9 bases, 3 bases remained unmatched. CDR1 is MNHNS, CDR2 SASEGT, per germline. This CDR3 is built from 13 residues.

This chain connects TRBV5-1 to TRBJ1-2; 7 bases align to TRBD1. The V and J ends lost 8 bases and 1 base, in that order; junction bases with no gene match: 8. The germline V gene has CDR1 SGHRS and CDR2 YFSETQ. The CDR3 loop spans 14 amino acids. The DNA of the CDR3 is TGCGCCAGTACCGGGACAGCAAATAACTATGGCTACACCTTC. Translating gives CASTGTANNYGYTF.

The chain is built from TRBV11-3 and TRBJ2-5; 12 bases match TRBD2. V lost 5 bases and J lost 1; bases outside the gene matches: 5. Looked up from germline, CDR1 is SGHNT and CDR2 is YENEEA. The length of the CDR3 is 16 residues. The chain's CDR3 is CASSLTSGGIQETQYF. The CDR3 DNA reads TGTGCCAGCAGCCTCACTAGCGGGGGGATCCAAGAGACCCAGTACTTC.

The chain recombines TRBV2 with TRBJ1-1; D may be TRBD1 (6 bases). The CDR3 runs to 13 residues. Deletions cut 2 bases from V and 9 bases from J, with 13 bases between. Germline assignment: CDR1 SNHLY and CDR2 FYNNEI. The CDR3 protein is CASSERRDNKAFF. CDR3 coding DNA: TGTGCCAGCAGTGAAAGAAGGGACAATAAAGCTTTCTTT.

The rearrangement joins TRBV7-2 to TRBJ1-6; 8 positions agree with TRBD1. In germline, CDR1 is SGHTA, CDR2 FQGNSA. The CDR3 sequence is 15 residues long. After removal of 6 bases from V and 5 bases from J, the junction contained 6 bases not matched to a gene. CDR3 bases: TGTGCCAGCAGGGACGACAGGGGCAATAATTCACCCCTCCACTTT. Translated: CASRDDRGNNSPLHF.

The chain employs TRBV2 and TRBJ1-1; D possibly corresponds to TRBD1 (5 bases). The germline gives CDR1 SNHLY, CDR2 FYNNEI. The V end lost 6 bases, the J end lost 1 base, and 6 bases lay between the germline ends. The CDR3 is 12 amino acids. The CDR3 sequence is CASRTGNTEAFF. The CDR3 bases are TGTGCCAGCAGAACAGGGAACACTGAAGCTTTCTTT.

This clone was observed once. The V call is TRBV19, the J call TRBJ1-2; maybe TRBD1 (6 bases). Germline V gene data show CDR1 as LNHDA and CDR2 as SQIVND (reference sequence). The CDR3 contains 13 residues. Trimming removed 2 bases from V and 8 bases from J, with 12 bases in between. This CDR3 is CASSIHREGGYTF. For the CDR3, the DNA is TGTGCCAGTAGTATACACAGGGAAGGCGGCTACACCTTC.

There are a few counts of this clone. The CDR3 DNA reads TGTGCCAGCAGCCTCGCAGGGGGCGCTGGGACAGATACGCAGTATTTT. As protein: CASSLAGGAGTDTQYF. J is TRBJ2-3 and V is TRBV5-4; 8 nucleotides match TRBD1. This CDR3 is built from 16 residues. Germline CDR1 is SGHNT and CDR2 is YYREEE (reference sequence). Trimming took 4 bases from V and 3 from J; bases not matched to a gene: 10.

The chain carries TRBV7-9 and TRBJ2-5; 14 bases line up with TRBD2. Trimming at V came to 3 bases and at J to 0 bases, leaving 3 bases not matched to a gene. The length of the CDR3 is 17 residues. Germline V gives CDR1 SEHNR, CDR2 FQNEAQ (reference sequence). The CDR3 loop is CASSFGLAGGYQETQYF. CDR3 in DNA: TGTGCCAGCAGCTTCGGACTAGCGGGGGGATACCAAGAGACCCAGTACTTC.

There are a few counts of this clone. The J gene is TRBJ2-7, the V gene TRBV27, with 9 bases fitting TRBD1. After removal of 5 bases from V and 3 bases from J, the junction contained 5 bases not matched to a gene. The CDR3 has 14 amino acids. Per germline, CDR1 MNHEY and CDR2 SMNVEV (reference sequence). The CDR3 reads CASSHSGQGYEQYF. As DNA, the CDR3 is TGTGCCAGCAGTCACTCGGGACAGGGCTACGAGCAGTACTTC.

The chain links TRBV18 to TRBJ2-2; 8 nucleotides match TRBD2. Per germline, CDR1 KGHSH and CDR2 LQKENI. Trimming cost V 6 bases and J 6 bases; bases outside gene matches: 3. CDR3 length: 13 residues. CDR3 amino acids: CASSQTSAGELFF. CDR3 DNA: TGTGCCAGCTCCCAGACTAGCGCCGGGGAGCTGTTTTTT.

This chain uses TRBV19 with TRBJ1-5; 7 nucleotides align to TRBD1. The CDR3 consists of 13 residues. The germline V gene has CDR1 LNHDA and CDR2 SQIVND (reference sequence). J was trimmed by 10 bases and V by 5 bases; bases with no gene match: 8. CDR3 coding DNA: TGTGCCAGTAGTGGATTCCGGGACAGCCCCCAGCATTTT. Translation: CASSGFRDSPQHF.

The chain links TRBV9 to TRBJ2-3, with 10 bases identical to TRBD1. V lost 4 bases, J lost 5 bases, and 7 bases stayed unmatched. This CDR3 has 15 amino acids. The germline V gene has CDR1 SGDLS and CDR2 YYNGEE. The CDR3 bases are TGTGCCAGCAGCCCTCGACAGGGGGCGGGAGATACGCAGTATTTT. The encoded protein is CASSPRQGAGDTQYF.

V is TRBV4-2 and J is TRBJ2-7, with 9 bases matching TRBD1. CDR1 LGHNA and CDR2 YNFKEQ come from the germline V gene. The CDR3 has 18 amino acids. The ends lost 0 bases at V and 1 base at J; junction bases unmatched: 10. CDR3 sequence (DNA): TGTGCCAGCAGCCAAGATCGTTTCGACAGGGGGTTATCCTACGAGCAGTACTTC. This encodes CASSQDRFDRGLSYEQYF.

This rearrangement joins TRBV5-6 to TRBJ1-2; TRBD1 might be the D (6 bases). The germline CDR1 and CDR2 sequences are SGHDT and YYEEEE. V was shortened by 3 bases and J by 0 bases, with 12 bases between the two germline ends. CDR3 length equals 15 residues. The CDR3 spells CASSSDRDTNYGYTF. CDR3 sequence (DNA): TGTGCCAGCAGCTCGGACAGAGACACTAACTATGGCTACACCTTC. Based on the CDR3 plus reference TRBV5-6 and TRBJ1-2, the full variable domain is DAGVTQSPTHLIKTRGQQVTLRCSPKSGHDTVSWYQQALGQGPQFIFQYYEEEERQRGNFPDRFSGHQFPNYSSELNVNALLLGDSALYLCASSSDRDTNYGYTFGSGTRLTVV.

The V gene is TRBV7-3, the J gene TRBJ1-1; no firm D call. This CDR3 is built from 14 residues. Germline CDR1 SGHTA, CDR2 FQGTGA. The germline V and J ends were trimmed by 0 bases and 5 bases, with 10 bases remaining between them. The CDR3 DNA sequence: TGTGCCAGCAGCTTAACTCCCGCGGGGACTGAAGCTTTCTTT. Its protein product is CASSLTPAGTEAFF.

The rearrangement uses TRBV21-1 and TRBJ1-2. TRBV21-1 is a known pseudogene. The CDR3 covers 19 residues. The CDR3 region has the DNA TGTGCCAGCAGCAAAGGGTGGGGGAGGCAGTGCCCAACTAACTATGGCTACACCTTC. Translated, it gives CASSKGWGRQCPTNYGYTF.

The genes are TRBV5-6 and TRBJ1-2; D may be TRBD1 (6 bases). Trimming removed 0 bases from V and 4 bases from J, with 7 bases in between. Germline loops: CDR1 SGHDT, CDR2 YYEEEE. This CDR3 has 13 residues. The CDR3 coding sequence is TGTGCCAGCAGCTTGGACAGGGTCTATGGCTACACCTTC. Translating it yields CASSLDRVYGYTF.

This clone was seen just once. The CDR3 reads CSVGEGAHSNQPQHF. The CDR3 coding sequence is TGCAGCGTTGGAGAGGGGGCGCATAGCAATCAGCCCCAGCATTTT. The chain links TRBV29-1 to TRBJ1-5; 7 bases are a match to TRBD1. V dropped 4 bases and J dropped 0; count of bases not matched to a gene: 6. This CDR3 contains 15 residues. Germline V lookup: CDR1 SQVTM, CDR2 ANQGSEA. Looking up the rest from reference TRBV29-1 and TRBJ1-5 gives the full variable domain: SAVISQKPSRDICQRGTSLTIQCQVDSQVTMMFWYRQQPGQSLTLIATANQGSEATYESGFVIDKFPISRPNLTFSTLTVSNMSPEDSSIYLCSVGEGAHSNQPQHFGDGTRLSIL.

The rearrangement uses TRBV7-9 and TRBJ1-1; 10 nucleotides line up with TRBD1. Germline assignment: CDR1 SEHNR and CDR2 FQNEAQ (reference sequence). The CDR3 totals 16 residues. The J segment lost 4 bases and the V segment lost 0 bases, leaving 5 bases of the junction unmatched. The CDR3 DNA reads TGTGCCAGCAGCTTAGCGGGACAGGGGTTGAGCACTGAAGCTTTCTTT. Amino acids: CASSLAGQGLSTEAFF. Looking up the rest from reference TRBV7-9 and TRBJ1-1 gives the full variable domain: DTGVSQNPRHKITKRGQNVTFRCDPISEHNRLYWYRQTLGQGPEFLTYFQNEAQLEKSRLLSDRFSAERPKGSFSTLEIQRTEQGDSAMYLCASSLAGQGLSTEAFFGQGTRLTVV.

This chain joins TRBV19 and TRBJ1-5; D may be TRBD1 (5 bases). The CDR3 is made up of 16 amino acids. Trimming cost V 4 bases and J 4 bases, with 17 bases left between them. In germline, CDR1 is LNHDA, CDR2 SQIVND (reference sequence). The CDR3 region is CASSTSGAEHNQPQHF. The CDR3 nucleotides are TGTGCCAGTAGTACCAGCGGGGCAGAACATAATCAGCCCCAGCATTTT.

The chain employs TRBV12-5 and TRBJ1-2, with TRBD1 matching over 7 bases. V lost 4 bases and J lost 0; bases outside the gene matches: 5. The germline CDR1 and CDR2 sequences are LGHNT and FRNRAP. CDR3 length: 15 residues. CDR3 DNA: TGTGCTAGTGGTTCCCCCAGGGGGTCTAACTATGGCTACACCTTC. Translation: CASGSPRGSNYGYTF.

The rearrangement joins TRBV5-1 to TRBJ2-1; perhaps TRBD1 as D (6 bases). Germline loops: CDR1 SGHRS, CDR2 YFSETQ. This CDR3 contains 11 residues. Trimming took 5 bases from V and 8 from J, leaving 8 bases between them. This CDR3 reads CASRQGDEQFF. Written as DNA, the CDR3 is TGCGCCAGCAGACAGGGCGATGAGCAGTTCTTC.

This clone was observed a single time. This sequence joins TRBV5-1 and TRBJ2-1; no firm D call. The CDR3 consists of 16 residues. CDR1 SGHRS and CDR2 YFSETQ come from the germline V gene. V lost 3 bases to trimming and J lost 7 bases, with 20 bases between them. In DNA, the CDR3 is TGCGCCAGCAGCTGGTTGGAGTCACTTTACTCTAATGAGCAGTTCTTC. This codes for CASSWLESLYSNEQFF.

J is TRBJ1-1 and V is TRBV9, with 8 bases aligning to TRBD1. V trimming: 4 bases; J trimming: 5 bases; junction bases outside the gene matches: 7. Germline V gene data show CDR1 as SGDLS and CDR2 as YYNGEE. The CDR3 runs 14 residues. The CDR3 sequence: CASSFLTGGTEAFF. CDR3 sequence (DNA): TGTGCCAGCAGCTTCCTTACAGGGGGGACTGAAGCTTTCTTT.

Remarks on this clone: Within the sample, other DNA sequences also encode this same CDR3. The rearrangement links TRBV5-4 to TRBJ2-3; D possibly corresponds to TRBD1 (6 bases). Trimming took off 0 bases at V and 5 bases at J, with 13 bases between the two ends. The CDR3 is 15 amino acids. The germline V gene has CDR1 SGHNT and CDR2 YYREEE (reference sequence). The CDR3 coding sequence is TGTGCCAGCAGCTTGGAACAGGGCGAGGTAGATACGCAGTATTTT. Amino acids: CASSLEQGEVDTQYF.

The chain employs TRBV24-1 and TRBJ2-5; possibly TRBD2 for D (6 bases). Trimming removed 4 bases at V and 10 bases at J, with 9 bases between. Germline V lookup: CDR1 KGHDR, CDR2 SFDVKD. This CDR3 region has 11 residues. The CDR3 here is CATSDQGLQYF. CDR3 DNA: TGTGCCACCAGTGACCAGGGACTCCAGTACTTC.

The chain employs TRBV12-5 and TRBJ1-1; D possibly corresponds to TRBD1 (6 bases). CDR1 is LGHNT, CDR2 FRNRAP, per germline. This CDR3 comprises 14 residues. The ends were cut back, 2 bases at V and 1 base at J, with 8 bases in the middle. The CDR3 bases are TGTGCTAGTGGTTTGAGGGGGGGGAACACTGAAGCTTTCTTT. Amino acid sequence: CASGLRGGNTEAFF.

The rearrangement links TRBV7-3 to TRBJ2-3; TRBD2 aligns across 9 bases. The CDR3 totals 15 residues. CDR1 is SGHTA and CDR2 is FQGTGA in the germline V gene. Germline trimming cut 2 bases from V and 4 bases from J; bases unmatched to any gene: 4. Here the CDR3 DNA reads TGTGCCAGCAGCTTACCAGCGGGGGGCCCAGATACGCAGTATTTT. It yields the protein CASSLPAGGPDTQYF.

This clone came up a few times. The chain uses TRBV15 and TRBJ1-5; D perhaps matches TRBD1 (6 bases). Per germline, CDR1 LNHNV and CDR2 YYDKDF (reference sequence). V was cut by 5 bases and J by 0 bases, with 8 bases left in between. This CDR3 has 14 amino acids. The CDR3 region is CATSPGHSNQPQHF. CDR3 nucleotide sequence: TGTGCCACCAGCCCGGGACATAGCAATCAGCCCCAGCATTTT.

The chain combines TRBV4-1 with TRBJ2-7, with no clear D. Trimming took 0 bases from V and 2 from J, leaving 14 bases between them. The CDR3 spans 16 residues. The germline gives CDR1 MGHRA, CDR2 YSYEKL. The chain's CDR3 is CASSQDQPGRTYEQYF. CDR3 nucleotides: TGCGCCAGCAGCCAAGATCAACCAGGCCGAACCTACGAGCAGTACTTC.

This chain uses TRBV5-1 with TRBJ2-1, with D unresolved. The CDR3 consists of 13 residues. The V end was cut by 1 base, the J end by 2 bases, with 4 bases between. The V gene's germline CDR1 is SGHRS and CDR2 YFSETQ. The CDR3 region has the DNA TGCGCCAGCAGCTTGTTAGCCTACAATGAGCAGTTCTTC. This encodes CASSLLAYNEQFF.